The 15 T cell receptor beta chains in this list originate from one sample, sequenced in a study of shared clonotypes between healthy human individuals. TCRdb keeps only in-frame clones here, not all; method: immunoSEQ multiplex PCR. Of around 530,000 clones in the sample, around three quarters were seen once. Sequenced: PBMCs. The receptors derive from a middle-aged woman in good health. Some clones in this sample may be carry-over from other donors' samples.

V usage is TRBV28 and J usage is TRBJ1-5, with 8 bases that match TRBD1. The CDR3 consists of 16 residues. CDR1 is MDHEN and CDR2 is SYDVKM in the germline V gene. Unmatched junction bases numbered 10, after V lost 7 bases and J lost 2 bases. The CDR3, as DNA: TGTGCCAGCATTGACAGGGGAATGGTGGGCAATCAGCCCCAGCATTTT. This gives the protein CASIDRGMVGNQPQHF.

This clone was found a few times. The chain carries TRBV28 and TRBJ2-1; the D call may be TRBD1 or TRBD2 (6 bases each). The CDR3 contains 16 residues. In germline, CDR1 is MDHEN, CDR2 SYDVKM. V lost 7 bases and J lost 0, with 16 bases in between. CDR3 sequence: CASNDGGSSSYNEQFF. In DNA, the CDR3 is TGTGCCAGCAATGACGGGGGCAGTAGCTCCTACAATGAGCAGTTCTTC.

About this clone: A much larger clonotype is one base distant, so this may be a read error. This CDR3 reads CASSGWAATNEKLFF. The CDR3 coding sequence is TGTGCCAGCAGCGGTTGGGCGGCAACTAATGAAAAACTGTTTTTT. This rearrangement joins TRBV7-9 to TRBJ1-4; D uncertain. Germline CDR1 is SEHNR and CDR2 is FQNEAQ (reference sequence). The V and J ends lost 5 bases and 0 bases respectively, with 10 bases between them. This CDR3 contains 15 residues.

This clone has just a few counts. Other DNA variants within this sample encode the same CDR3. The CDR3 sequence is CSARGDTEAFF. The DNA of the CDR3 is TGCAGTGCTAGAGGTGACACTGAAGCTTTCTTT. The chain combines TRBV20-1 with TRBJ1-1, with D hard to call. The V and J ends lost 1 base and 3 bases respectively, with 3 bases between them. Germline V gene data show CDR1 as DFQATT and CDR2 as SNEGSKA (reference sequence). The CDR3 is made up of 11 amino acids.

The gene calls are TRBV10-2 and TRBJ2-1, with TRBD2 matching over 9 bases. With 11 bases clipped from V and 8 bases from J, the junction kept 22 bases outside the gene matches. CDR1 and CDR2 from the germline V gene are WSHSY and SAAADI. The CDR3 has 17 residues. The CDR3, as DNA: TGCGCCGGGTTAGGGCTAGCGGGAATGAGGGGGTGCCATGAGCAGTTCTTC. Translated: CAGLGLAGMRGCHEQFF.

V is TRBV5-8 and J is TRBJ2-2, with 9 bases fitting TRBD2. CDR3 length: 15 amino acids. Germline CDR1 SGHTS, CDR2 YDEGEE. The V gene end was trimmed by 0 bases and the J gene end by 6 bases; junction bases not matched to a gene: 3. The CDR3: CASSLVSGSSGELFF. The CDR3 DNA sequence: TGTGCCAGCAGCTTGGTTAGCGGGAGTTCCGGGGAGCTGTTTTTT.

V and J are TRBV28 and TRBJ2-7; D unclear. CDR3 length: 14 amino acids. V was shortened by 6 bases and J by 7 bases, with 19 bases between the two germline ends. Germline CDR1 reads MDHEN; CDR2 reads SYDVKM. The CDR3 DNA follows: TGTGCCAGCAGCCTCACGGGTGACCCTAAAGAGCAGTACTTC. Translated: CASSLTGDPKEQYF. Full variable domain (outside the CDR3, taken from reference TRBV28 and TRBJ2-7): DVKVTQSSRYLVKRTGEKVFLECVQDMDHENMFWYRQDPGLGLRLIYFSYDVKMKEKGDIPEGYSVSREKKERFSLILESASTNQTSMYLCASSLTGDPKEQYFGPGTRLTVT.

CDR3 DNA: TGTGCCAGCAGCTTGGGGCGACCGGGACTAGCGGGAGGGCCTGTGGCGCAGTATTTT. It codes for CASSLGRPGLAGGPVAQYF. V gene TRBV5-4 combines with J gene TRBJ2-3; TRBD2 matches 16 bases. This CDR3 contains 19 residues. Trimming at V came to 0 bases and at J to 10 bases, leaving 14 bases not matched to a gene. CDR1 and CDR2 (germline): SGHNT, YYREEE (reference sequence).

This chain links TRBV28 with TRBJ2-7, with TRBD2 matching 13 bases. Trimming took 6 bases from V and 4 from J; bases not matched to a gene: 6. Germline loops: CDR1 MDHEN, CDR2 SYDVKM. The CDR3 is made up of 15 amino acids. The CDR3 protein is CASRRTSGSFYEQYF. For the CDR3, the DNA is TGTGCCAGCAGACGGACTAGCGGGAGTTTTTACGAGCAGTACTTC.

The genes are TRBV6-1 and TRBJ1-1, with 7 positions matching TRBD1. There are 13 residues in the CDR3. Germline CDR1 is MNHNS and CDR2 is SASEGT. With V trimmed by 7 bases and J by 3 bases, 5 bases remained unmatched. The CDR3 sequence: CASTLTGHTEAFF. In DNA form, the CDR3 reads TGTGCCAGCACCCTGACAGGGCACACTGAAGCTTTCTTT.

This clone was detected once. At the DNA level, this CDR3 is encoded by other sequences in the same sample as well. This chain connects TRBV5-1 to TRBJ2-5, with D hard to call. The V gene lost 0 bases and the J gene lost 4 bases, with 7 bases spanning the gap. The CDR3 length is 13 residues. The germline CDR1 and CDR2 sequences are SGHRS and YFSETQ. The CDR3 sequence: CASSLALGETQYF. CDR3 DNA: TGCGCCAGCAGCTTGGCTCTGGGAGAGACCCAGTACTTC.

J is TRBJ2-7 and V is TRBV6-5; TRBD1 matches 10 bases. J gave up 2 bases and V 5 bases, and 6 bases lay outside the gene matches. This CDR3 is 15 amino acids long. Germline lookup yields CDR1 MNHEY and CDR2 SVGAGI. CDR3 bases: TGTGCCAGCAGTCAAGAGGGGACAGGGGCCTACGAGCAGTACTTC. It is translated as CASSQEGTGAYEQYF.

Concerning this clone: A single base separates this from a much larger clone, so it may be a read error. The sample carries other DNA sequences with the same CDR3. The rearrangement joins TRBV30 to TRBJ2-5; 9 bases match TRBD1. V was pared by 3 bases and J by 1 base, with 6 bases of the junction left unmatched. Germline CDR1 GTSNPN, CDR2 SVGIG (reference sequence). CDR3 length equals 15 residues. The CDR3 loop reads CAWSGGQGAQETQYF. CDR3 coding DNA: TGTGCCTGGAGCGGGGGACAGGGCGCCCAAGAGACCCAGTACTTC.

The chain uses TRBV28 and TRBJ2-5; D is ambiguous. The CDR3 totals 13 residues. Germline values: CDR1 MDHEN, CDR2 SYDVKM. Trimming cost V 6 bases and J 4 bases, with 12 bases left between them. The CDR3 protein is CASSRTTVETQYF. CDR3 bases: TGTGCCAGCAGCAGGACCACGGTAGAGACCCAGTACTTC.

Only a few counts were recorded for this clone. This chain joins TRBV28 and TRBJ1-3; possibly TRBD1 for D (5 bases). The CDR3 runs to 16 residues. Germline CDR1 is MDHEN and CDR2 is SYDVKM. V gave up 4 bases and J gave up 0 bases, with 13 bases separating them. In DNA form, the CDR3 reads TGTGCCAGCAGTTCCTCAGGGTTGGGCTCTGGAAACACCATATATTTT. This sequence encodes CASSSSGLGSGNTIYF.